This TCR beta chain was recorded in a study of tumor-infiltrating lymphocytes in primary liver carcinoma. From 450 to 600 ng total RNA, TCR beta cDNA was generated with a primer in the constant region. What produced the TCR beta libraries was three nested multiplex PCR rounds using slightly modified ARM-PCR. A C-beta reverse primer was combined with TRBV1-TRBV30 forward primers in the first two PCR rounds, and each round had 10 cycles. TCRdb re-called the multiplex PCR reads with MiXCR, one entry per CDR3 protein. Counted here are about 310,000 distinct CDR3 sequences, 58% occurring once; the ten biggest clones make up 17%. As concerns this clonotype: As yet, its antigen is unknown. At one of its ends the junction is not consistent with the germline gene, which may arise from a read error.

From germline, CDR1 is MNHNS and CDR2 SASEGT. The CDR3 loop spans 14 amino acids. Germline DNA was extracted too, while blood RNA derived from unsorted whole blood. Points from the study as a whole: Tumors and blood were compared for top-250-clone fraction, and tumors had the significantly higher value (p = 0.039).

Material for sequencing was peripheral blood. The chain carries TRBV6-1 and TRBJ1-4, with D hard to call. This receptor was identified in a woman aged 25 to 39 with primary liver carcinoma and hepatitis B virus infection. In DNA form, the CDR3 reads TGTGCCAGGAGTGAAGATAAACTTAATGAAAAACTGTTTTTT. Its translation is CARSEDKLNEKLFF.